The sequence of this T cell receptor beta chain was determined in a study of cytomegalovirus exposure and HLA in healthy donors. For the study at large: Early on, a data release was issued that held 80 million or so unique TCRs from HLA-typed donors.

With 60 Vbeta and 13 Jbeta primers, the PCR was carried out. Clones were read by immunoSEQ multiplex PCR, and TCRdb kept only the in-frame ones, dropping some. The sample shows about 77,000 clones, roughly four fifths of them seen only once. Input material: PBMCs. The origin of this receptor is a middle-aged man in good health and CMV-seronegative.

DNA of the CDR3: TGCGCCAGCAGCCAAGATAGATCGGCGGGGGGGGCCTACAATGAGCAGTTCTTC. Translated: CASSQDRSAGGAYNEQFF. The V and J genes are TRBV4-1 and TRBJ2-1; 9 nucleotides align to TRBD2. Looked up from germline, CDR1 is MGHRA and CDR2 is YSYEKL. J gave up 2 bases and V 0 bases, and 8 bases lay outside the gene matches. This CDR3 region has 18 residues.